These 22 T cell receptor beta chains share one sample of origin, sequenced in a study of cytomegalovirus exposure and HLA in healthy donors. A multiplex PCR was run with 60 Vbeta primers and 13 Jbeta primers. The table came from immunoSEQ multiplex PCR; TCRdb's copy has only in-frame clones and leaves some out. Altogether 50,000 to 75,000 clones are present, approximately 83% being singletons, with the ten largest covering roughly 1.5%. What was sequenced was PBMCs. The receptors were sampled from a human donor in good health.

V gene TRBV2 combines with J gene TRBJ1-1; TRBD1 matches at 7 bases. J was trimmed by 3 bases and V by 2 bases; bases with no gene match: 12. CDR1 and CDR2 (germline): SNHLY, FYNNEI. The length of the CDR3 is 17 residues. Here the CDR3 DNA reads TGTGCCAGCAGTGAATCCAGATCCCGGGACAGACACACTGAAGCTTTCTTT. Translation: CASSESRSRDRHTEAFF.

The CDR3 reads CASRPPVTSGNTIYF. The DNA for the CDR3 is TGTGCCAGCAGACCTCCCGTGACTTCGGGAAACACCATATATTTT. The rearrangement joins TRBV6-6 to TRBJ1-3; no clear D. Germline CDR1 MNHNY, CDR2 SVGAGI (reference sequence). CDR3 length: 15 residues. V was cut by 6 bases and J by 4 bases, with 16 bases left in between.

J is TRBJ1-1 and V is TRBV6-1, with D possibly matching TRBD1 (6 bases). V lost 5 bases and J 0 bases, leaving 10 bases between the germline ends. CDR1 and CDR2 from the germline V gene are MNHNS and SASEGT. This CDR3 has 14 amino acids. CDR3 nucleotides: TGTGCCAGCAGTTATACAGGGATGAACACTGAAGCTTTCTTT. Encoded protein: CASSYTGMNTEAFF.

The rearrangement links TRBV6-4 to TRBJ2-1; a possible D gene is TRBD2 (6 bases). Germline V gene data show CDR1 as MRHNA and CDR2 as SNTAGT. This CDR3 comprises 15 residues. V dropped 0 bases and J dropped 2 bases, with 8 bases sitting between them. The CDR3 reads CASSDSTGAYNEQFF. The CDR3 DNA reads TGTGCCAGCAGTGACTCGACGGGGGCCTACAATGAGCAGTTCTTC.

As concerns this clone: One junction end disagrees with the germline gene, perhaps due to a read error. The chain links TRBV6-6 to TRBJ1-1; 7 bases match TRBD1. Germline CDR1 and CDR2: MNHNY and SVGAGI (reference sequence). The CDR3 sequence is 14 residues long. The CDR3 region is CAGSYVIQGAEAFF. In nucleotides, the CDR3 is TGTGCCGGCAGTTACGTCATCCAGGGGGCTGAAGCTTTCTTT.

V and J are TRBV28 and TRBJ2-1; 8 positions match TRBD2. Losses at the gene ends were 3 bases for V and 2 bases for J; bases not matched to a gene: 3. Germline CDR1 is MDHEN and CDR2 is SYDVKM. The CDR3 runs to 15 residues. CDR3 coding DNA: TGTGCCAGCAGTTTGGGTAGCGGGGCCTACAATGAGCAGTTCTTC. This sequence encodes CASSLGSGAYNEQFF.

V usage is TRBV14 and J usage is TRBJ1-4; no reliable D call. The length of the CDR3 is 15 residues. V lost 2 bases to trimming and J lost 0 bases, with 7 bases between them. Per germline, CDR1 SGHDN and CDR2 FVKESK. CDR3 sequence (DNA): TGTGCCAGCAGCCAAATTCAGTCAACTAATGAAAAACTGTTTTTT. Protein: CASSQIQSTNEKLFF.

The V and J genes are TRBV5-1 and TRBJ1-6; tentative D call: TRBD1 (6 bases). Trimming removed 2 bases from V and 13 bases from J, with 19 bases in between. This CDR3 has 15 amino acids. Germline V CDR1 and CDR2: SGHRS, YFSETQ. In nucleotides, the CDR3 is TGCGCCAGCAGCTTTGGGGTTAACAGGGTTACCCCCCTCCACTTT. This translates into CASSFGVNRVTPLHF. Full variable domain (rest looked up from reference TRBV5-1 and TRBJ1-6): KAGVTQTPRYLIKTRGQQVTLSCSPISGHRSVSWYQQTPGQGLQFLFEYFSETQRNKGNFPGRFSGRQFSNSRSEMNVSTLELGDSALYLCASSFGVNRVTPLHFGNGTRLTVT.

The gene calls are TRBV11-2 and TRBJ2-2; TRBD2 might be the D (7 bases). CDR1 and CDR2 (germline): SGHAT, FQNNGV. The CDR3 has 16 amino acids. V lost 3 bases and J lost 3, with 14 bases in between. The CDR3 DNA follows: TGTGCCAGCAGCTTCTTCGGGGGGCGGGACACCGGGGAGCTGTTTTTT. As protein: CASSFFGGRDTGELFF.

This chain uses TRBV7-2 with TRBJ2-1; a possible D gene is TRBD1 (5 bases). The germline gives CDR1 SGHTA, CDR2 FQGNSA. Trimming shortened V by 5 bases and J by 9 bases, and 11 bases separated the two germline ends. The CDR3 runs to 12 residues. The CDR3 region is CASSQWGGEQFF. The CDR3, as DNA: TGTGCCAGCAGCCAATGGGGCGGTGAGCAGTTCTTC.

This chain links TRBV5-4 with TRBJ1-1; a possible D gene is TRBD1 (5 bases). Germline V gene lookup returns CDR1 SGHNT and CDR2 YYREEE (reference sequence). CDR3 length equals 14 residues. The V gene lost 1 base and the J gene lost 5 bases, with 12 bases spanning the gap. The CDR3 spells CASSLPGKGTEAFF. The CDR3 DNA reads TGTGCCAGCAGCTTGCCAGGGAAGGGGACTGAAGCTTTCTTT.

V and J are TRBV7-2 and TRBJ2-2; 7 positions match TRBD1. The trim removed 5 bases at V and 1 base at J, leaving 4 bases unmatched. Per germline, CDR1 SGHTA and CDR2 FQGNSA. This CDR3 is built from 15 residues. The CDR3 nucleotides read TGTGCCAGCAGCGACAGGGTAGTGAACACCGGGGAGCTGTTTTTT. The encoded protein is CASSDRVVNTGELFF.

The gene calls are TRBV6-5 and TRBJ2-3; D is possibly TRBD2 (5 bases). This CDR3 region has 16 residues. Germline loops: CDR1 MNHEY, CDR2 SVGAGI. V lost 0 bases and J lost 2, with 12 bases in between. CDR3 region: CASSYSIGELTDTQYF. DNA of the CDR3: TGTGCCAGCAGTTACTCGATCGGGGAACTCACAGATACGCAGTATTTT.

The J gene is TRBJ2-5, the V gene TRBV18; 8 bases fit TRBD1. The junction had 10 bases not matched to a gene; V was cut back by 2 bases and J by 2 bases. This CDR3 has 17 residues. Per the germline V gene, CDR1 is KGHSH and CDR2 is LQKENI. CDR3 nucleotide sequence: TGTGCCAGCTCACCAGGGGTCGCAGGGGGCCTACAAGAGACCCAGTACTTC. Translation: CASSPGVAGGLQETQYF.

The genes are TRBV28 and TRBJ1-5; maybe TRBD1 (6 bases). The V gene's germline CDR1 is MDHEN and CDR2 SYDVKM. The CDR3 contains 16 residues. Trimming took 7 bases from V and 5 from J, leaving 21 bases between them. The DNA for the CDR3 is TGTGCCAGCACTCTGTCGGGGGGCGTGGTGGATCAGCCCCAGCATTTT. Translating gives CASTLSGGVVDQPQHF.

V is TRBV9 and J is TRBJ2-6; D perhaps matches TRBD1 (5 bases). CDR1 is SGDLS and CDR2 is YYNGEE in the germline V gene. The CDR3 extends over 15 amino acids. Trimming shortened V by 2 bases and J by 4 bases, and 10 bases separated the two germline ends. The CDR3 DNA follows: TGTGCCAGCAGCGTTCCAGGGAAAGGGGCCAACGTCCTGACTTTC. Residues: CASSVPGKGANVLTF.

This chain links TRBV7-3 with TRBJ2-5; TRBD2 might be the D (6 bases). CDR3 length equals 15 residues. V gave up 2 bases and J gave up 4 bases, with 14 bases separating them. CDR1 is SGHTA and CDR2 is FQGTGA in the germline V gene. CDR3 bases: TGTGCCAGCAGCTTAGGCGGGGCCCTCGGAGAGACCCAGTACTTC. It encodes CASSLGGALGETQYF.

J is TRBJ1-1 and V is TRBV9, with D unresolved. The CDR3 runs 13 residues. With 1 base removed from V and 3 bases from J, the gap between germline ends came to 7 bases. The germline gives CDR1 SGDLS, CDR2 YYNGEE. DNA for the CDR3: TGTGCCAGCAGCGTATCTCCCCACACTGAAGCTTTCTTT. Amino acids: CASSVSPHTEAFF.

The chain joins TRBV2 to TRBJ2-1; the D gene is possibly TRBD2 (7 bases). The CDR3 is 17 residues long. From germline, CDR1 is SNHLY and CDR2 FYNNEI. Trimming left V 7 bases short and J 0 bases short, with 19 bases between. The CDR3, as DNA: TGTGCCAGCAAGAGACTAGGGGGGGCCAGCTCCTACAATGAGCAGTTCTTC. Amino acids: CASKRLGGASSYNEQFF.

The rearrangement joins TRBV15 to TRBJ2-7; possibly TRBD2 for D (5 bases). Looked up from germline, CDR1 is LNHNV and CDR2 is YYDKDF (reference sequence). This CDR3 has 13 residues. The ends were cut back, 1 base at V and 7 bases at J, with 11 bases in the middle. The CDR3 DNA sequence: TGTGCCACCAGCAGAGGCGAATCGGGGGAGCAGTACTTC. As protein: CATSRGESGEQYF.

CDR3 sequence reads: CASTPSNSYEQYF. The DNA for the CDR3 is TGTGCCAGCACCCCCTCGAACAGCTACGAGCAGTACTTC. The chain carries TRBV7-9 and TRBJ2-7; D unresolved. The germline V gene has CDR1 SEHNR and CDR2 FQNEAQ (reference sequence). Deletions cut 7 bases from V and 3 bases from J, with 13 bases between. This CDR3 contains 13 residues.

The chain couples TRBV21-1 to TRBJ2-1; the table gives TRBD1 as D, unverified against the DNA. TRBV21-1 is assigned pseudogene status. The CDR3 extends over 17 amino acids. This chain's CDR3 is CASSKGGQETLYNEQFF. The CDR3 DNA is TGTGCCAGCAGCAAAGGGGGACAGGAGACTCTCTACAATGAGCAGTTCTTC.